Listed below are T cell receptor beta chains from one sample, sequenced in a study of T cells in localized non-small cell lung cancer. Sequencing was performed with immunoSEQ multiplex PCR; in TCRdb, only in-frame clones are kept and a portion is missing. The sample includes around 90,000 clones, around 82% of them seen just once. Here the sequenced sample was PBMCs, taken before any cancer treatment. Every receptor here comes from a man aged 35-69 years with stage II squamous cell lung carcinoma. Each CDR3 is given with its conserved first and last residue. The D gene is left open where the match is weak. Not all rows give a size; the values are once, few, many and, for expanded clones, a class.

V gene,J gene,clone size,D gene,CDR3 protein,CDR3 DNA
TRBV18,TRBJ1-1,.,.,CASSPPSGWAEAFF,TGTGCCAGCTCTCCTCCTTCAGGGTGGGCTGAAGCTTTCTTT
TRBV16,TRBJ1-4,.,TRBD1,CASSPGQGGEKLFF,TGTGCCAGCAGCCCGGGACAGGGCGGTGAAAAACTGTTTTTT
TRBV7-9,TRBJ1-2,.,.,CASSLGAGSEGYTF,TGTGCCAGCAGCTTAGGGGCAGGGAGTGAAGGCTACACCTTC
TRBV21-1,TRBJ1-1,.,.,CASSRERGCDTEAFF,TGTGCCAGCAGCAGAGAAAGGGGGTGTGACACTGAAGCTTTCTTT
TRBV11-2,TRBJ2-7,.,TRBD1,CASSLGQGLFHEQYF,TGTGCCAGCAGCTTGGGACAGGGACTCTTCCACGAGCAGTACTTC
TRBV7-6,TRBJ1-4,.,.,CASSLSLRGRGEKLFF,TGTGCCAGCAGCTTAAGTCTACGGGGACGGGGCGAAAAACTGTTTTTT
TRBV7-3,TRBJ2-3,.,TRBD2,CASSRGLASDTQYF,TGTGCCAGCAGCCGTGGACTAGCATCAGATACGCAGTATTTT
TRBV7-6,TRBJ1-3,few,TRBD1,CASGRTGGGNTIYF,TGTGCCAGCGGGAGGACAGGGGGTGGAAACACCATATATTTT
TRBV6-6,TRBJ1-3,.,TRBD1,CASSRLTGAAGNTIYF,TGTGCCAGCAGCCGCTTAACAGGGGCGGCTGGAAACACCATATATTTT
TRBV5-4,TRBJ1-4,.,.,CASSRRGTSNEKLFF,TGTGCCAGCAGCCGCCGCGGGACCTCCAATGAAAAACTGTTTTTT
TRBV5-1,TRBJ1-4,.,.,CASSFSGQWGEKLFF,TGCGCCAGCAGCTTTTCCGGACAGTGGGGTGAAAAACTGTTTTTT
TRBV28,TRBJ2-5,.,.,CASSLGGAQETQYF,TGTGCCAGCAGTCTGGGGGGGGCGCAAGAGACCCAGTACTTC
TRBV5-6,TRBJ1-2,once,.,CASSWGADGYTF,TGTGCCAGCAGCTGGGGGGCGGACGGCTACACCTTC
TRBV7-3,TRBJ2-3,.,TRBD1,CASSYRPRGSTDTQYF,TGTGCCAGCAGCTACCGGCCCAGGGGGAGCACAGATACGCAGTATTTT
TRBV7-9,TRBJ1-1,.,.,CATQAMNTEAFF,TGTGCCACCCAGGCGATGAACACTGAAGCTTTCTTT
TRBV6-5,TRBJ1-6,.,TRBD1,CASLPGTGVGSPLHF,TGTGCCAGTTTACCCGGGACAGGGGTAGGATCACCCCTCCACTTT
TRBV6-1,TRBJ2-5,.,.,CASSDVEGRIQETQYF,TGTGCCAGCAGTGACGTCGAGGGCAGAATCCAAGAGACCCAGTACTTC
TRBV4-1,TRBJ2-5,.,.,CASSQGNDKRETQYF,TGCGCCAGCAGCCAAGGGAATGACAAACGGGAGACCCAGTACTTC
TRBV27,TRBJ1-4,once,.,CASSWRGTTNEKLFF,TGTGCCAGCAGTTGGAGGGGGACAACTAATGAAAAACTGTTTTTT
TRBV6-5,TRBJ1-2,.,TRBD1,CASSSRDRRNYGYTF,TGTGCCAGCAGTTCTCGGGACAGGAGAAACTATGGCTACACCTTC
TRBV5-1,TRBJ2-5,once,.,CASSPDNQETQYF,TGCGCCAGCAGCCCGGACAACCAAGAGACCCAGTACTTC
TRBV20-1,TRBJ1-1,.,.,CSANRAFEAFF,TGCAGTGCCAACAGGGCTTTTGAAGCTTTCTTT
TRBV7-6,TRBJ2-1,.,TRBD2,CASTPPRGSNEQFF,TGTGCCAGCACCCCTCCGCGGGGGAGCAATGAGCAGTTCTTC
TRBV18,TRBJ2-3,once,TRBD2,CASPGGASTDTQYF,TGTGCCAGCCCGGGGGGGGCGAGCACAGATACGCAGTATTTT
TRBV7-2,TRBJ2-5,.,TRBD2,CASSSWTSGKAQETQYF,TGTGCCAGCAGCTCTTGGACTAGCGGGAAAGCTCAAGAGACCCAGTACTTC
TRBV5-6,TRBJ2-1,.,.,CASSLVGETYNEQFF,TGTGCCAGCAGCTTGGTGGGGGAAACCTACAATGAGCAGTTCTTC
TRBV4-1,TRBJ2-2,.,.,CASSRDSNTGELFF,TGCGCCAGCAGTCGGGACTCTAACACCGGGGAGCTGTTTTTT
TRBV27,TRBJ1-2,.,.,CASSRQPFYGYTF,TGTGCCAGCAGTCGACAGCCTTTCTATGGCTACACCTTC
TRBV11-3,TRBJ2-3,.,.,CASSSRQNTQYF,TGTGCCAGCAGCAGTAGACAGAATACGCAGTATTTT
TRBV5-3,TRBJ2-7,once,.,CARSLAARDLPYEQYF,TGTGCCAGAAGCTTGGCGGCCCGGGACCTCCCCTACGAGCAGTACTTC
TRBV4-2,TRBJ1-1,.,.,CASSQDVRGTEAFF,TGTGCCAGCAGCCAAGATGTAAGGGGAACTGAAGCTTTCTTT
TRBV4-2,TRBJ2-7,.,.,CASSQDPALREQYF,TGTGCCAGCAGCCAAGATCCGGCATTGAGAGAGCAGTACTTC
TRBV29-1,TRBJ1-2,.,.,CSVGDKRNYGYTF,TGCAGCGTTGGGGACAAACGCAACTATGGCTACACCTTC